One sample yielded the 21 T cell receptor beta chains listed below, sequenced in a study of T cell repertoires in cytomegalovirus infection. TCRdb reprocessed the reads via MiXCR and lists one record per CDR3 protein. Of approximately 74,000 distinct CDR3 sequences detected, 40% appear once; the ten largest clones hold approximately 93%. Their antigens are not known. Sequenced material: CD8+ T cells from cultured PBMCs, taken from culture after CMV antigen stimulation. Receptors originate from a human donor in good health (CMV status not recorded). Some clones in this sample may be carry-over from other donors' samples.

V gene TRBV7-6 combines with J gene TRBJ2-2; D perhaps matches TRBD1 (6 bases). CDR3 size: 15 residues. The V gene's germline CDR1 is SGHVS and CDR2 FNYEAQ. V lost 5 bases and J lost 5, with 15 bases in between. The CDR3 loop reads CASSPLTGPTGELFF. The CDR3 region has the DNA TGTGCCAGCAGCCCACTGACAGGTCCGACCGGGGAGCTGTTTTTT.

The chain combines TRBV4-3 with TRBJ2-7; no clear D gene. CDR3 size: 15 residues. V was clipped by 0 bases and J by 0 bases, with 9 bases between them. Germline V gene sequence: CDR1 LGHNA, CDR2 YSLEER. CDR3 DNA: TGCGCCAGCAGCCAAGATTTAGGTTACTCCTACGAGCAGTACTTC. Its translation: CASSQDLGYSYEQYF.

A few counts support this clonotype. The chain links TRBV14 to TRBJ2-1, with 8 bases aligning to TRBD2. The junction had 10 bases not matched to a gene; V was cut back by 4 bases and J by 8 bases. Germline CDR1 reads SGHDN; CDR2 reads FVKESK. The CDR3 covers 15 residues. CDR3 nucleotides: TGTGCCAGCAGCCCGACTGGCGGGGGGATCGATGAGCAGTTCTTC. Amino acid sequence: CASSPTGGGIDEQFF.

This clonotype was detected a few times. The J gene is TRBJ2-5, the V gene TRBV6-6; no clear D. Between the trimmed V and J ends, which lost 0 bases and 1 base, there was a span of 6 bases. This CDR3 spans 14 amino acids. Germline values: CDR1 MNHNY, CDR2 SVGAGI (reference sequence). This CDR3 is CASSYSQFQETQYF. The CDR3 DNA reads as TGTGCCAGCAGTTACTCCCAGTTCCAAGAGACCCAGTACTTC.

CDR3: CASRTGGLTNEQYF. As DNA, the CDR3 is TGTGCCAGCAGAACAGGGGGCTTGACGAACGAGCAGTACTTC. The genes are TRBV27 and TRBJ2-7; 9 bases fit TRBD1. CDR3 length equals 14 residues. Germline V gene lookup returns CDR1 MNHEY and CDR2 SMNVEV (reference sequence). The trim removed 6 bases at V and 5 bases at J, leaving 8 bases unmatched.

This chain connects TRBV7-9 to TRBJ1-4; no definite D call. Germline values: CDR1 SEHNR, CDR2 FQNEAQ (reference sequence). This CDR3 has 15 amino acids. The V and J ends lost 1 base and 0 bases respectively, with 6 bases between them. DNA of the CDR3: TGTGCCAGCAGCTTAGGGCCCTCAACTAATGAAAAACTGTTTTTT. This translates into CASSLGPSTNEKLFF.

This clonotype has only a few counts. Here the CDR3 reads CASSQDQGGGYYGYTF. The CDR3 DNA follows: TGCGCCAGCAGCCAAGATCAGGGAGGGGGATACTATGGCTACACCTTC. The chain combines TRBV4-3 with TRBJ1-2; weak D call: TRBD1 (6 bases). The CDR3 sequence is 16 residues long. The V gene's germline CDR1 is LGHNA and CDR2 YSLEER. Trimming removed 0 bases at V and 3 bases at J, with 14 bases between.

V gene TRBV7-3 combines with J gene TRBJ2-1, with a weak D call TRBD2 (5 bases). Germline V lookup: CDR1 SGHTA, CDR2 FQGTGA. Trimming removed 3 bases at V and 8 bases at J, with 20 bases between. CDR3 length: 16 residues. The CDR3 spells CASSFTSGTGIHEQFF. CDR3 DNA sequence: TGTGCCAGCAGCTTTACCTCGGGAACCGGTATCCATGAGCAGTTCTTC.

This clonotype was detected only a few times. This chain uses TRBV12-3 or TRBV12-4 with TRBJ2-7; D might be TRBD2 (7 bases). The CDR3 loop spans 14 amino acids. Deletions cut 3 bases from V and 7 bases from J, with 16 bases between. The CDR3 sequence: CASSFAGALGEQYF. The CDR3 coding sequence is TGTGCCAGCAGTTTCGCGGGGGCGTTGGGGGAGCAGTACTTC.

The rearrangement links TRBV7-2 to TRBJ1-1; D remains unclear. The germline V and J ends were trimmed by 4 bases and 5 bases, with 8 bases remaining between them. The CDR3 runs 12 residues. CDR1 and CDR2 from the germline V gene are SGHTA and FQGNSA. CDR3: CASSSPATEAFF. Written as DNA, the CDR3 is TGTGCCAGCAGCTCCCCGGCGACTGAAGCTTTCTTT.

This clonotype was picked up a small number of times. The chain links TRBV7-3 to TRBJ1-2; tentative D call: TRBD1 (5 bases). V shed 5 bases and J shed 0 bases, with 19 bases lying between them. CDR3 length equals 17 residues. Germline V gene lookup returns CDR1 SGHTA and CDR2 FQGTGA. The CDR3 DNA reads TGTGCCAGCAGCACGTCCTGGGCAGGGCTTACTAACTATGGCTACACCTTC. Amino acids: CASSTSWAGLTNYGYTF.

The sample holds a few counts of this clonotype. The chain couples TRBV7-2 to TRBJ2-1; 7 bases agree with TRBD2. CDR3 length: 14 residues. In germline, CDR1 is SGHTA, CDR2 FQGNSA. After removal of 6 bases from V and 4 bases from J, the junction contained 6 bases not matched to a gene. The DNA for the CDR3 is TGTGCCAGCAGAGAGCGGGGAGCGTACAATGAGCAGTTCTTC. Translated: CASRERGAYNEQFF.

The chain recombines TRBV5-6 with TRBJ1-1; the match to TRBD1 covers 7 bases. Per the germline V gene, CDR1 is SGHDT and CDR2 is YYEEEE. This CDR3 is 17 amino acids long. The V and J ends lost 4 bases and 4 bases, in that order; junction bases with no gene match: 16. Written as DNA, the CDR3 is TGTGCCAGCAGCAGATCTCTACAGGGGTACGGCGGCACTGAAGCTTTCTTT. Its protein product is CASSRSLQGYGGTEAFF. The whole variable domain, remainder taken from reference TRBV5-6 and TRBJ1-1, is DAGVTQSPTHLIKTRGQQVTLRCSPKSGHDTVSWYQQALGQGPQFIFQYYEEEERQRGNFPDRFSGHQFPNYSSELNVNALLLGDSALYLCASSRSLQGYGGTEAFFGQGTRLTVV.

This chain links TRBV7-6 with TRBJ1-5, with D possibly being TRBD1 (6 bases). CDR1 and CDR2 from the germline V gene are SGHVS and FNYEAQ. This CDR3 has 15 residues. Trimming cost V 8 bases and J 7 bases, with 21 bases left between them. The CDR3 reads CASQVAGELGQPQHF. The CDR3 DNA follows: TGTGCCAGCCAAGTGGCAGGGGAACTCGGGCAGCCCCAGCATTTT. Based on the CDR3 plus reference TRBV7-6 and TRBJ1-5, the full variable domain is GAGVSQSPRYKVTKRGQDVALRCDPISGHVSLYWYRQALGQGPEFLTYFNYEAQQDKSGLPNDRFSAERPEGSISTLTIQRTEQRDSAMYRCASQVAGELGQPQHFGDGTRLSIL.

The V and J genes are TRBV7-9 and TRBJ2-7; TRBD1 aligns across 11 bases. The CDR3 runs to 19 residues. V trimming: 5 bases; J trimming: 3 bases; junction bases outside the gene matches: 18. Germline V gene sequence: CDR1 SEHNR, CDR2 FQNEAQ (reference sequence). The CDR3 here is CASSPGDRGNLGLHYEQYF. Written as DNA, the CDR3 is TGTGCCAGCAGCCCCGGGGACAGGGGGAACCTGGGCCTTCACTACGAGCAGTACTTC.

The CDR3 protein is CSAGTGGGNIQYF. DNA of the CDR3: TGCAGTGCTGGGACAGGGGGCGGGAACATTCAGTACTTC. The rearrangement uses TRBV20-1 and TRBJ2-4, with 12 bases fitting TRBD1. Germline lookup yields CDR1 DFQATT and CDR2 SNEGSKA (reference sequence). CDR3 length: 13 amino acids. The V and J ends lost 5 bases and 7 bases, in that order; junction bases with no gene match: 3.

This clonotype was seen only a few times. The chain uses TRBV12-3 or TRBV12-4 and TRBJ1-1; a weak D match, TRBD1 (5 bases). The CDR3 runs 15 residues. The V end was cut by 5 bases, the J end by 0 bases, with 13 bases between. DNA for the CDR3: TGTGCCAGCAGTCATAGGACACCTTTGAACACTGAAGCTTTCTTT. It translates to CASSHRTPLNTEAFF.

V is TRBV7-9 and J is TRBJ1-4, with D hard to call. The CDR3 spans 14 residues. V lost 2 bases and J lost 3, with 7 bases in between. Germline lookup yields CDR1 SEHNR and CDR2 FQNEAQ (reference sequence). The DNA of the CDR3 is TGTGCCAGCAGCTTACCGAAAGCTAATGAAAAACTGTTTTTT. Protein product: CASSLPKANEKLFF.

This clonotype was counted only a few times. The chain employs TRBV6-1 and TRBJ2-3, with D possibly being TRBD2 (6 bases). Germline CDR1 and CDR2: MNHNS and SASEGT. The CDR3 contains 12 residues. The V end lost 3 bases, the J end lost 8 bases, and 9 bases lay between the germline ends. For the CDR3, the DNA is TGTGCCAGCAGTGAGACTAGAGTTACGCAGTATTTT. Translating it yields CASSETRVTQYF.

This clonotype was counted a few times. The chain employs TRBV29-1 and TRBJ1-5; D not certain. CDR3 size: 15 residues. Trimming took 6 bases from V and 3 from J, leaving 18 bases between them. Germline loops: CDR1 SQVTM, CDR2 ANQGSEA. The CDR3 sequence is CSVPGEPDPNQPQHF. In nucleotides, the CDR3 is TGCAGCGTCCCCGGGGAGCCTGATCCCAATCAGCCCCAGCATTTT.

The genes are TRBV7-9 and TRBJ2-7; D is perhaps TRBD1 (6 bases). The ends were cut back, 5 bases at V and 4 bases at J, with 18 bases in the middle. Germline CDR1 SEHNR, CDR2 FQNEAQ (reference sequence). The length of the CDR3 is 15 residues. CDR3 sequence reads: CASSPPVQGIYEQYF. As DNA, the CDR3 is TGTGCCAGCAGCCCTCCCGTACAGGGTATATACGAGCAGTACTTC.